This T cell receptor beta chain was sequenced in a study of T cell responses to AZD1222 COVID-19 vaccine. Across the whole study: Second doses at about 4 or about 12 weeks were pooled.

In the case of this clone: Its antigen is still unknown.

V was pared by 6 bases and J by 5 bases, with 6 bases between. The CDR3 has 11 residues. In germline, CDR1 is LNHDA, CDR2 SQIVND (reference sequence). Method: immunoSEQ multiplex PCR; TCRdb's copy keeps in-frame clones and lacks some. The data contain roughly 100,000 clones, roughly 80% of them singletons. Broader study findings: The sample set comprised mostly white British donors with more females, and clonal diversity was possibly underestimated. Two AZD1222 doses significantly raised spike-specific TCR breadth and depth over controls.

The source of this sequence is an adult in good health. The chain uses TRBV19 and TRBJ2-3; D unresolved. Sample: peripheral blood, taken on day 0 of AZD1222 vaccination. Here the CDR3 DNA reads TGTGCCAGTAGCCGGAGAGATACGCAGTATTTT. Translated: CASSRRDTQYF.